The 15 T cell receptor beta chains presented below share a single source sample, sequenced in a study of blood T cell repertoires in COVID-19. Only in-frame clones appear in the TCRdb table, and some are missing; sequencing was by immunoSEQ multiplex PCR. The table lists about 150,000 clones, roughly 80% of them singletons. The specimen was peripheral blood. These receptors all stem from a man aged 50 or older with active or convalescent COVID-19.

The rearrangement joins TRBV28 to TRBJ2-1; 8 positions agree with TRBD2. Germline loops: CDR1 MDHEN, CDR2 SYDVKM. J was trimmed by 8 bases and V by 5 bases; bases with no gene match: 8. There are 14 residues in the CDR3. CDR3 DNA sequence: TGTGCCAGCAGTCCGGCGGGAGGCTGGGATGAGCAGTTCTTC. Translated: CASSPAGGWDEQFF.

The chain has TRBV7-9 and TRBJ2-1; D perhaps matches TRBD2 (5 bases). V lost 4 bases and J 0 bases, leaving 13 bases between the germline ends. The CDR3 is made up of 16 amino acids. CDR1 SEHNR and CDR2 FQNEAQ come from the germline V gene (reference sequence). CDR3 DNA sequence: TGTGCCAGCAGCTCCCTGGTAGCGAACTCCTACAATGAGCAGTTCTTC. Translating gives CASSSLVANSYNEQFF.

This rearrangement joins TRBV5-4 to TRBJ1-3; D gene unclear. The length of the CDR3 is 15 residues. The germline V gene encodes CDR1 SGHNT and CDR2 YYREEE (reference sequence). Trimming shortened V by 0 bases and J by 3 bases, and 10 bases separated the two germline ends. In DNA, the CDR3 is TGTGCCAGCAGCTTGGAACCTACCCATGGAAACACCATATATTTT. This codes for CASSLEPTHGNTIYF.

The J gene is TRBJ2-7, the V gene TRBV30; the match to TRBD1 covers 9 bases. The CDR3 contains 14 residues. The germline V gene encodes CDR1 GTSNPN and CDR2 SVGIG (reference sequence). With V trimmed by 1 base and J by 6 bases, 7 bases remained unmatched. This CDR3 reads CAWSAPDRGREQYF. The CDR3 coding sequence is TGTGCCTGGAGTGCCCCGGACAGGGGTCGCGAGCAGTACTTC.

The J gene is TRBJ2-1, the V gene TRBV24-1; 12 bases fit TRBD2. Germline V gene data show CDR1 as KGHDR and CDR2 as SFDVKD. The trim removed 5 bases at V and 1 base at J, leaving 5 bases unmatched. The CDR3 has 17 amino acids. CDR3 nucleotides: TGTGCCACCAGTGGACTAGCGGGAGAAAGGTCCTACAATGAGCAGTTCTTC. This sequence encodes CATSGLAGERSYNEQFF.

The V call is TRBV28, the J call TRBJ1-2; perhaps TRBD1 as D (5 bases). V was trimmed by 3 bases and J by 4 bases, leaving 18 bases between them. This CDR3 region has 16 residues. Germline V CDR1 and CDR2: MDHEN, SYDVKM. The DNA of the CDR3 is TGTGCCAGCAGTTTGCCCAACAGGTTTAGAGTCTATGGCTACACCTTC. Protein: CASSLPNRFRVYGYTF.

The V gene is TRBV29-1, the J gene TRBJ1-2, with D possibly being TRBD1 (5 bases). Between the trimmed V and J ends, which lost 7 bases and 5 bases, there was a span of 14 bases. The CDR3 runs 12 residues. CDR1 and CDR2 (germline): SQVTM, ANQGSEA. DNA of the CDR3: TGCAGCGGCTTCGGGGGAGGGTATGGCTACACCTTC. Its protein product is CSGFGGGYGYTF. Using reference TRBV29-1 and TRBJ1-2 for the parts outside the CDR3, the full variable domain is SAVISQKPSRDICQRGTSLTIQCQVDSQVTMMFWYRQQPGQSLTLIATANQGSEATYESGFVIDKFPISRPNLTFSTLTVSNMSPEDSSIYLCSGFGGGYGYTFGSGTRLTVV.

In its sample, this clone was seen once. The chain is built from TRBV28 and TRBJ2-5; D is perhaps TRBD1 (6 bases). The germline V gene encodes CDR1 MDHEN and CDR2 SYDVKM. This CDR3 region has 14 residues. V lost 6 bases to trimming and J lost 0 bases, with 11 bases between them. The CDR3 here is CASSQQGYQETQYF. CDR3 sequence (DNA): TGTGCCAGCAGCCAACAGGGTTACCAAGAGACCCAGTACTTC.

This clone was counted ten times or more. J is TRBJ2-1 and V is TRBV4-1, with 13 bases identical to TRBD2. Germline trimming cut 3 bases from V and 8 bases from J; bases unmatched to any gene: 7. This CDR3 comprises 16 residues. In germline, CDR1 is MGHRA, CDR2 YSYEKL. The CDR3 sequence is CASSHRTSGSIDEQFF. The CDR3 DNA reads TGCGCCAGCAGCCATAGGACTAGCGGGAGTATAGATGAGCAGTTCTTC.

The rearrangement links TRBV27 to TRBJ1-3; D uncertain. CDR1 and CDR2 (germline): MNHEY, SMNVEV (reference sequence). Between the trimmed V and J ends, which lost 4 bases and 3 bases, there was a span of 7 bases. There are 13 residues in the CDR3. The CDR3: CASSYGLGNTIYF. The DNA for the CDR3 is TGTGCCAGCAGTTACGGTCTTGGAAACACCATATATTTT.

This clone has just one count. The CDR3 loop is CASSRQTDTQYF. The DNA for the CDR3 is TGTGCCAGCAGTCGACAAACAGATACGCAGTATTTT. The V and J genes are TRBV28 and TRBJ2-3, with D unresolved. Germline loops: CDR1 MDHEN, CDR2 SYDVKM. Trimming left V 5 bases short and J 3 bases short, with 6 bases between. This CDR3 contains 12 residues.

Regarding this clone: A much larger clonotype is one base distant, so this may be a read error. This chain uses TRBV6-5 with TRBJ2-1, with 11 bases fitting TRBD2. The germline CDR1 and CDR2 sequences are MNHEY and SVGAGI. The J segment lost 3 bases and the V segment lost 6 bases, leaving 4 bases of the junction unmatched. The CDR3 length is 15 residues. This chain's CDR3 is CASSPGLAVYNEQFF. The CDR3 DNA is TGTGCCAGCAGCCCGGGACTAGCGGTCTACAATGAGCAGTTCTTC.

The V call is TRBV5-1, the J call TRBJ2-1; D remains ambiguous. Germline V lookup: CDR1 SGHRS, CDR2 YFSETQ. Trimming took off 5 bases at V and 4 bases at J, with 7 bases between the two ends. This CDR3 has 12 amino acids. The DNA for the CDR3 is TGCGCCAGCAGAATGGCTTACAATGAGCAGTTCTTC. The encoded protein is CASRMAYNEQFF.

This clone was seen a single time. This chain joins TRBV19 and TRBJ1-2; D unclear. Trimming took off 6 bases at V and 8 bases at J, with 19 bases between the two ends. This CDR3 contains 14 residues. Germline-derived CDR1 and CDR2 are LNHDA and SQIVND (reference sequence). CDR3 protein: CASSPMTGPRGYTF. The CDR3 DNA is TGTGCCAGTAGCCCTATGACGGGTCCGAGAGGCTACACCTTC.

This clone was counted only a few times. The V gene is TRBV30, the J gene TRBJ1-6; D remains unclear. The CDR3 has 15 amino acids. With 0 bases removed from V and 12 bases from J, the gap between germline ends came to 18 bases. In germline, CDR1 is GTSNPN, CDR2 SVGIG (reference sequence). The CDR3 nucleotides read TGTGCCTGGAGTGTGGGGTCCGGGAGAGGGAAACCCCTCCACTTT. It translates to CAWSVGSGRGKPLHF.